This T cell receptor (beta chain) was recovered during a study of human T cells and chemical hapten exposure. Per germline, CDR1 DFQATT and CDR2 SNEGSKA (reference sequence). V gave up 1 base and J gave up 3 bases, with 26 bases separating them. The CDR3 totals 19 residues. Each CDR3 protein gets one entry after TCRdb re-called the RACE reads with MiXCR. Here the sample spans 250,000 or so distinct CDR3 sequences, approximately 8% being singletons. The sample's time point: pre-sensitization, week 0. The treatment is: therapeutic diphenylcyclopropenone sensitization with weekly scalp DPC. V usage is TRBV20-1 and J usage is TRBJ2-3, with a tentative D call TRBD1 (6 bases). The sample here was whole blood, taken in connection with sensitization to the hapten diphenylcyclopropenone (DPC). The clonotype comes from a man younger than 35 with alopecia areata. Some clones in this sample may be carry-over from other donors' samples. CDR3 sequence (DNA): TGCAGTGCTAGAGTAGATTCATGGTGGGTCAGGGGAGCGACAGATACGCAGTATTTT. It yields the protein CSARVDSWWVRGATDTQYF.